A selection of T cell receptor beta chains follows, all from one sample in a study of CD8 T cells in Susac syndrome. TCRdb passed the immunoSEQ multiplex PCR reads through MiXCR, listing each CDR3 protein once. The sample includes 100,000 to 150,000 distinct CDR3 sequences, around 95% seen only once; the top ten take roughly 0.091%. The source material was CD4+ T cells from PBMCs. These receptors were obtained from a human donor in good health. Both conserved end residues are part of each CDR3. A D gene is named only where the DNA matches it firmly. The size entry is marked missing in some rows and otherwise reads once, few, many or a size class.

CDR3 protein: CASSGQSDTEAFF
CDR3 DNA: TGTGCCAGCAGTGGACAGTCGGACACTGAAGCTTTCTTT
clone size: once
D gene: -
J gene: TRBJ1-1
V gene: TRBV3-1

CDR3 protein: CASSLAQVDYEQYF
CDR3 DNA: TGTGCCAGCAGCTTAGCGCAGGTGGACTACGAGCAGTACTTC
clone size: -
D gene: -
J gene: TRBJ2-7
V gene: TRBV7-2

CDR3 protein: CASTPQGIGSKAFF
CDR3 DNA: TGTGCCAGCACTCCCCAAGGCATAGGGTCTAAAGCTTTCTTT
clone size: -
D gene: -
J gene: TRBJ1-1
V gene: TRBV27

CDR3 protein: CATDGWGYEQYF
CDR3 DNA: TGTGCCACCGATGGGTGGGGTTACGAGCAGTACTTC
clone size: -
D gene: -
J gene: TRBJ2-7
V gene: TRBV19

CDR3 protein: CASSQQEGYEQYF
CDR3 DNA: TGCGCCAGCAGCCAACAGGAGGGTTACGAGCAGTACTTC
clone size: -
D gene: -
J gene: TRBJ2-7
V gene: TRBV4-3

CDR3 protein: CASSVGQGYEQYF
CDR3 DNA: TGTGCCAGCAGTGTGGGACAGGGCTACGAGCAGTACTTC
clone size: -
D gene: TRBD1
J gene: TRBJ2-7
V gene: TRBV2

CDR3 protein: CASSKWQGASGEQYF
CDR3 DNA: TGCGCCAGCAGCAAGTGGCAGGGGGCATCGGGTGAGCAGTACTTC
clone size: -
D gene: TRBD1
J gene: TRBJ2-7
V gene: TRBV4-3

CDR3 protein: CASSLSGGAGYGYTF
CDR3 DNA: TGTGCCAGCAGTTTATCAGGGGGCGCCGGTTATGGCTACACCTTC
clone size: -
D gene: TRBD1
J gene: TRBJ1-2
V gene: TRBV27

CDR3 protein: CASSPGGDYGYTF
CDR3 DNA: TGTGCCAGCTCACCTGGAGGCGACTATGGCTACACCTTC
clone size: -
D gene: -
J gene: TRBJ1-2
V gene: TRBV18

CDR3 protein: CASSYAQNTEAFF
CDR3 DNA: TGTGCCAGCAGTTACGCCCAGAACACTGAAGCTTTCTTT
clone size: -
D gene: -
J gene: TRBJ1-1
V gene: TRBV6-2/TRBV6-3

CDR3 protein: CASTTLTGGYQPQHF
CDR3 DNA: TGTGCCAGCACAACACTGACAGGGGGCTATCAGCCCCAGCATTTT
clone size: -
D gene: TRBD1
J gene: TRBJ1-5
V gene: TRBV19

CDR3 protein: CAWSAYLGNQPQHF
CDR3 DNA: TGTGCCTGGAGTGCTTATCTGGGCAATCAGCCCCAGCATTTT
clone size: -
D gene: -
J gene: TRBJ1-5
V gene: TRBV30

CDR3 protein: CASSQEADTGELFF
CDR3 DNA: TGCGCCAGCAGCCAAGAAGCAGACACCGGGGAGCTGTTTTTT
clone size: -
D gene: -
J gene: TRBJ2-2
V gene: TRBV4-3

CDR3 protein: CASSPRGQGAYEQYF
CDR3 DNA: TGTGCCAGCTCACCTCGCGGACAGGGGGCCTACGAGCAGTACTTC
clone size: -
D gene: TRBD1
J gene: TRBJ2-7
V gene: TRBV18

CDR3 protein: CASSRMTGNTEAFF
CDR3 DNA: TGTGCCAGCAGTCGAATGACAGGGAATACTGAAGCTTTCTTT
clone size: once
D gene: TRBD1
J gene: TRBJ1-1
V gene: TRBV12-3/TRBV12-4

CDR3 protein: CASTQRGLNEQFF
CDR3 DNA: TGTGCCAGCACCCAAAGGGGGCTGAATGAGCAGTTCTTC
clone size: -
D gene: TRBD1
J gene: TRBJ2-1
V gene: TRBV7-8

CDR3 protein: CASSLEVSTGNTIYF
CDR3 DNA: TGTGCCAGCAGCTTAGAAGTGTCGACTGGAAACACCATATATTTT
clone size: -
D gene: -
J gene: TRBJ1-3
V gene: TRBV7-9

CDR3 protein: CSVVEPRNTEAFF
CDR3 DNA: TGCAGCGTTGTTGAGCCGAGGAACACTGAAGCTTTCTTT
clone size: -
D gene: -
J gene: TRBJ1-1
V gene: TRBV29-1

CDR3 protein: CASSRTSGLYNEQFF
CDR3 DNA: TGTGCCAGCAGTCGCACTAGCGGACTATACAATGAGCAGTTCTTC
clone size: -
D gene: TRBD2
J gene: TRBJ2-1
V gene: TRBV12-3/TRBV12-4

CDR3 protein: CASSLRTGIYNEQFF
CDR3 DNA: TGTGCCAGCAGTTTAAGGACAGGGATATACAATGAGCAGTTCTTC
clone size: -
D gene: TRBD1
J gene: TRBJ2-1
V gene: TRBV12-3/TRBV12-4

CDR3 protein: CASSRPEAEQFF
CDR3 DNA: TGTGCCAGCAGCCGACCAGAAGCTGAGCAGTTCTTC
clone size: -
D gene: -
J gene: TRBJ2-1
V gene: TRBV3-1

CDR3 protein: CASSFPFRTSGDGSSYEQYF
CDR3 DNA: TGTGCCAGCAGTTTCCCCTTTAGGACTAGCGGGGACGGCAGCTCCTACGAGCAGTACTTC
clone size: -
D gene: TRBD2
J gene: TRBJ2-7
V gene: TRBV12-3/TRBV12-4

CDR3 protein: CAAQGGGANVLTF
CDR3 DNA: TGTGCCGCTCAGGGCGGTGGGGCCAACGTCCTGACTTTC
clone size: -
D gene: -
J gene: TRBJ2-6
V gene: TRBV30

CDR3 protein: CASSLRGGYQPQHF
CDR3 DNA: TGTGCCAGCAGCCTTCGGGGGGGCTATCAGCCCCAGCATTTT
clone size: -
D gene: -
J gene: TRBJ1-5
V gene: TRBV6-5

CDR3 protein: CASSLVSDGSSSGANVLTF
CDR3 DNA: TGCGCCAGCAGCTTGGTGTCGGACGGAAGTAGCTCTGGGGCCAACGTCCTGACTTTC
clone size: -
D gene: -
J gene: TRBJ2-6
V gene: TRBV5-1

CDR3 protein: CATSRTGGYQETQYF
CDR3 DNA: TGTGCCACCAGCAGAACAGGGGGCTACCAAGAGACCCAGTACTTC
clone size: -
D gene: TRBD1
J gene: TRBJ2-5
V gene: TRBV15

CDR3 protein: CASSVEGQGDNEQFF
CDR3 DNA: TGTGCCAGCAGCGTAGAGGGCCAGGGGGACAATGAGCAGTTCTTC
clone size: -
D gene: TRBD1
J gene: TRBJ2-1
V gene: TRBV9

CDR3 protein: CASSFNQGGADTQYF
CDR3 DNA: TGTGCCAGCAGCTTCAACCAGGGGGGCGCAGATACGCAGTATTTT
clone size: -
D gene: -
J gene: TRBJ2-3
V gene: TRBV11-2

CDR3 protein: CASSLGHGDPQPQHF
CDR3 DNA: TGTGCCAGCAGCTTAGGTCATGGTGATCCTCAGCCCCAGCATTTT
clone size: -
D gene: -
J gene: TRBJ1-5
V gene: TRBV7-2

CDR3 protein: CASSLRGRAGELFF
CDR3 DNA: TGTGCCAGCAGCTTGCGGGGAAGGGCCGGGGAGCTGTTTTTT
clone size: -
D gene: -
J gene: TRBJ2-2
V gene: TRBV7-8

CDR3 protein: CSASFRGVDTEAFF
CDR3 DNA: TGCAGTGCTAGCTTCAGGGGAGTCGACACTGAAGCTTTCTTT
clone size: once
D gene: -
J gene: TRBJ1-1
V gene: TRBV20-1

CDR3 protein: CASSARGRSGSNEQFF
CDR3 DNA: TGTGCCAGCAGCGCAAGGGGGAGATCGGGGTCGAATGAGCAGTTCTTC
clone size: -
D gene: -
J gene: TRBJ2-1
V gene: TRBV9

CDR3 protein: CASSVAGIGGPQHF
CDR3 DNA: TGTGCCAGCAGCGTAGCAGGGATTGGGGGACCCCAGCATTTT
clone size: -
D gene: -
J gene: TRBJ1-5
V gene: TRBV9

CDR3 protein: CASSTFYGYTF
CDR3 DNA: TGTGCCAGTAGTACGTTCTATGGCTACACCTTC
clone size: -
D gene: -
J gene: TRBJ1-2
V gene: TRBV19

CDR3 protein: CASYLVIGEWSYNEQFF
CDR3 DNA: TGTGCCAGCTACCTTGTGATAGGGGAATGGTCCTACAATGAGCAGTTCTTC
clone size: -
D gene: -
J gene: TRBJ2-1
V gene: TRBV2

CDR3 protein: CSAGGGPETQYF
CDR3 DNA: TGCAGTGCAGGGGGGGGCCCTGAGACCCAGTACTTC
clone size: -
D gene: -
J gene: TRBJ2-5
V gene: TRBV20-1

CDR3 protein: CASSLRQGNTEAFF
CDR3 DNA: TGTGCCAGCAGCCTACGACAGGGGAACACTGAAGCTTTCTTT
clone size: -
D gene: TRBD1
J gene: TRBJ1-1
V gene: TRBV7-2